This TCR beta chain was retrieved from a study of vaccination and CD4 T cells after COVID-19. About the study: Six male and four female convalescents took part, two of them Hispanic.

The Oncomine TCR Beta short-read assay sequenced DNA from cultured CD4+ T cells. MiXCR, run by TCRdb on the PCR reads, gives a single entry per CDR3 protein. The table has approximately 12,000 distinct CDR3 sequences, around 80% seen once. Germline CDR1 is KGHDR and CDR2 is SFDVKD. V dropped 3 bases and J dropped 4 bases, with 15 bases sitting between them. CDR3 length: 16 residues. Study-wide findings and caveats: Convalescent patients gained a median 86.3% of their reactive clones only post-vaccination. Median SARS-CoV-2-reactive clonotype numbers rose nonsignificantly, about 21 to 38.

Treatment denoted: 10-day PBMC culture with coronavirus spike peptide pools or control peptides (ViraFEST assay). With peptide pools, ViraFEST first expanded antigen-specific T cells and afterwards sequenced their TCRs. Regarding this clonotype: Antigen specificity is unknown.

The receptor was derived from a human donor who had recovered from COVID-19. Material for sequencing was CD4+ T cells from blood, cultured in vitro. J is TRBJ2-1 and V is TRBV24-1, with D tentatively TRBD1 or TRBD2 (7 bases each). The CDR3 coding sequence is TGTGCCACCAGTGATGCCGGGGGGACAGCTTACAATGAGCAGTTCTTC. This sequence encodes CATSDAGGTAYNEQFF.